The 31 T cell receptor beta chains below all came from one sample that was sequenced in a study of chemoradiotherapy in HPV16-positive cancers. Assay used: immunoSEQ multiplex PCR; TCRdb lists only in-frame clones, some missing. The sample lists 30,000 to 35,000 clones; 80% to 90% were seen once. The starting material was blood, obtained from a patient who underwent chemoradiotherapy. All receptors derive from a human donor with HPV-associated anogenital cancer.

The chain carries TRBV6-5 and TRBJ1-5; 10 nucleotides match TRBD1. CDR3 size: 16 residues. Unmatched junction bases numbered 5, after V lost 4 bases and J lost 2 bases. Germline CDR1 is MNHEY and CDR2 is SVGAGI. The CDR3 nucleotides are TGTGCCAGCAGTTCCCGACAGGGGGCGCGCAATCAGCCCCAGCATTTT. It encodes CASSSRQGARNQPQHF.

The chain couples TRBV9 to TRBJ2-5; D is ambiguous. Trimming cost V 0 bases and J 2 bases, with 11 bases left between them. Germline V gives CDR1 SGDLS, CDR2 YYNGEE. CDR3 length: 15 residues. CDR3 loop: CASSVDVRPQETQYF. CDR3 nucleotides: TGTGCCAGCAGCGTAGATGTCAGACCGCAAGAGACCCAGTACTTC. Together with reference TRBV9 and TRBJ2-5, the CDR3 gives the full variable domain: DSGVTQTPKHLITATGQRVTLRCSPRSGDLSVYWYQQSLDQGLQFLIQYYNGEERAKGNILERFSAQQFPDLHSELNLSSLELGDSALYFCASSVDVRPQETQYFGPGTRLLVL.

This clone was picked up a small number of times. CDR3 region: CAWSLSLNTEAFF. The CDR3, as DNA: TGTGCCTGGAGCCTTTCCTTGAACACTGAAGCTTTCTTT. The rearrangement uses TRBV30 and TRBJ1-1; D gene uncertain. The germline V gene has CDR1 GTSNPN and CDR2 SVGIG (reference sequence). V was clipped by 3 bases and J by 0 bases, with 8 bases between them. The CDR3 consists of 13 residues.

V and J are TRBV5-4 and TRBJ2-5; 16 nucleotides agree with TRBD2. Germline assignment: CDR1 SGHNT and CDR2 YYREEE (reference sequence). The V gene end was trimmed by 4 bases and the J gene end by 2 bases; junction bases not matched to a gene: 8. This CDR3 comprises 18 residues. CDR3 bases: TGTGCCAGCAGCGCGGGACTAGCGGGAGGGAGGGCTCAAGAGACCCAGTACTTC. As protein: CASSAGLAGGRAQETQYF.

This clone came up once. V and J are TRBV5-1 and TRBJ2-3; D is possibly TRBD2 (7 bases). The ends were cut back, 0 bases at V and 1 base at J, with 15 bases in the middle. CDR1 is SGHRS and CDR2 is YFSETQ in the germline V gene. This CDR3 has 17 residues. The DNA of the CDR3 is TGCGCCAGCAGCTTGGGACTTGGGGGGGCTGGCACAGATACGCAGTATTTT. Translated, it gives CASSLGLGGAGTDTQYF.

The chain couples TRBV11-1 to TRBJ2-7, with 9 bases aligning to TRBD1. CDR1 and CDR2 from the germline V gene are SGHAT and FQDESV (reference sequence). The CDR3 sequence is 13 residues long. The V and J ends lost 5 bases and 3 bases, in that order; junction bases with no gene match: 2. The CDR3 sequence: CASSPTGGYEQYF. CDR3 DNA: TGTGCCAGCAGCCCGACAGGGGGCTACGAGCAGTACTTC.

The rearrangement uses TRBV5-1 and TRBJ2-3, with 8 bases that match TRBD2. V shed 4 bases, J shed 2 bases, and the junction held 12 bases outside the gene matches. The CDR3 sequence is 17 residues long. In germline, CDR1 is SGHRS, CDR2 YFSETQ. This CDR3 is CASSRYSAGGYTDTQYF. The CDR3, as DNA: TGCGCCAGCAGCCGTTACTCTGCGGGGGGATACACAGATACGCAGTATTTT.

The chain recombines TRBV10-3 with TRBJ2-7; 8 nucleotides agree with TRBD1. This CDR3 comprises 16 residues. In germline, CDR1 is ENHRY, CDR2 SYGVKD. The V and J ends lost 0 bases and 3 bases, in that order; junction bases with no gene match: 7. The CDR3 region is CAISESGGDRGYEQYF. The CDR3 DNA reads as TGTGCCATCAGTGAGTCGGGGGGAGACAGGGGCTACGAGCAGTACTTC.

The chain has TRBV9 and TRBJ1-6; D is possibly TRBD1 (5 bases). V lost 1 base and J lost 10, with 18 bases in between. The CDR3 extends over 16 amino acids. Germline CDR1 SGDLS, CDR2 YYNGEE. The CDR3 protein is CASSVSAGPQRSPLHF. The CDR3 DNA reads TGTGCCAGCAGCGTAAGTGCAGGGCCGCAACGCTCACCCCTCCACTTT.

The gene calls are TRBV6-1 and TRBJ2-5, with 7 bases fitting TRBD2. Trimming cost V 1 base and J 3 bases; bases outside gene matches: 5. The CDR3 runs to 15 residues. Germline V gene lookup returns CDR1 MNHNS and CDR2 SASEGT. The CDR3 bases are TGTGCCAGCAGTGAAGGCGGGGAGGGGAAAGAGACCCAGTACTTC. This translates into CASSEGGEGKETQYF.

The rearrangement links TRBV5-4 to TRBJ1-2; 7 bases are a match to TRBD1. The CDR3 sequence is 13 residues long. Germline assignment: CDR1 SGHNT and CDR2 YYREEE (reference sequence). The J segment lost 2 bases and the V segment lost 3 bases, leaving 1 base of the junction unmatched. CDR3: CASSSTGNYGYTF. In nucleotides, the CDR3 is TGTGCCAGCAGCTCGACAGGGAACTATGGCTACACCTTC.

The CDR3 region is CASSPSAGGPTDTQYF. Here the CDR3 DNA reads TGTGCCAGCTCACCATCAGCGGGAGGGCCAACAGATACGCAGTATTTT. V usage is TRBV18 and J usage is TRBJ2-3, with 10 bases identical to TRBD2. Germline CDR1 KGHSH, CDR2 LQKENI. The junction had 5 bases not matched to a gene; V was cut back by 2 bases and J by 3 bases. This CDR3 spans 16 amino acids.

The rearrangement links TRBV30 to TRBJ2-1; no reliable D call. Trimming pared 4 bases from V and 8 bases from J, leaving 12 bases between. The CDR3 sequence is 12 residues long. The germline gives CDR1 GTSNPN, CDR2 SVGIG (reference sequence). CDR3 loop: CAWMGILDEQFF. CDR3 nucleotide sequence: TGTGCCTGGATGGGGATACTGGATGAGCAGTTCTTC.

V and J are TRBV19 and TRBJ2-1; 10 bases agree with TRBD2. CDR3 length equals 15 residues. Germline V CDR1 and CDR2: LNHDA, SQIVND (reference sequence). Losses at the gene ends were 5 bases for V and 7 bases for J; bases not matched to a gene: 8. CDR3 DNA: TGTGCCAGTAGTGTCCTAGCGGGAGTGGGTAATGAGCAGTTCTTC. It codes for CASSVLAGVGNEQFF.

The rearrangement links TRBV9 to TRBJ2-5; the match to TRBD2 covers 10 bases. Germline CDR1 reads SGDLS; CDR2 reads YYNGEE. The J segment lost 4 bases and the V segment lost 0 bases, leaving 9 bases of the junction unmatched. The CDR3 loop spans 17 amino acids. CDR3 nucleotides: TGTGCCAGCAGCGTAGGTCCCCTAGCGGGAGTAGGAGAGACCCAGTACTTC. This gives the protein CASSVGPLAGVGETQYF.

Here the CDR3 DNA reads TGCGCCAGCAGCCAAGATGCAGCGGACTATGGCTACACCTTC. This sequence encodes CASSQDAADYGYTF. The V and J genes are TRBV4-1 and TRBJ1-2; D gene ambiguous. The V gene's germline CDR1 is MGHRA and CDR2 YSYEKL. The CDR3 covers 14 residues. V lost 0 bases and J 3 bases, leaving 8 bases between the germline ends.

This clone showed up just a few times. The chain combines TRBV7-2 with TRBJ1-2; D unresolved. V lost 5 bases and J lost 0, with 7 bases in between. The CDR3 is made up of 13 amino acids. The germline V gene has CDR1 SGHTA and CDR2 FQGNSA. CDR3 protein: CASSPGSNYGYTF. The CDR3 DNA reads as TGTGCCAGCAGCCCCGGTTCTAACTATGGCTACACCTTC.

J is TRBJ2-7 and V is TRBV25-1, with TRBD2 matching 10 bases. In germline, CDR1 is MGHDK, CDR2 SYGVNS. The CDR3 consists of 17 residues. Unmatched junction bases numbered 11, after V lost 3 bases and J lost 3 bases. The CDR3 DNA reads as TGTGCCAGCAGTGACCGACTAGGGGCTAGCGGGGGCTACGAGCAGTACTTC. Its protein is CASSDRLGASGGYEQYF.

V usage is TRBV6-6 and J usage is TRBJ1-4; D unresolved. This CDR3 comprises 15 residues. CDR1 is MNHNY and CDR2 is SVGAGI in the germline V gene (reference sequence). Trimming stripped 0 bases from V and 8 bases from J, with 13 bases between. The CDR3 DNA follows: TGTGCCAGCAGTTACTCGCCTCCTCCCCGGGAAAAACTGTTTTTT. Encoded protein: CASSYSPPPREKLFF.

The table lists this clone with a count of one. The rearrangement uses TRBV13 and TRBJ2-3, with a tentative D call TRBD2 (6 bases). There are 12 residues in the CDR3. Per germline, CDR1 PRHDT and CDR2 FYEKMQ (reference sequence). Trimming cost V 3 bases and J 6 bases, with 7 bases left between them. DNA of the CDR3: TGTGCCAGCAGCTTTCGGGGGGATACGCAGTATTTT. It codes for CASSFRGDTQYF.

The chain couples TRBV7-6 to TRBJ2-5, with D perhaps assigned TRBD1 or TRBD2 (5 bases each). Germline CDR1 is SGHVS and CDR2 is FNYEAQ. The CDR3 totals 16 residues. The V end was cut by 1 base, the J end by 2 bases, with 14 bases between. The CDR3 is CASSLGFGTVQETQYF. The DNA for the CDR3 is TGTGCCAGCAGCTTAGGGTTCGGGACCGTACAAGAGACCCAGTACTTC.

This sequence joins TRBV30 and TRBJ2-7; D may be TRBD1 (5 bases). The CDR3 sequence is 14 residues long. Germline CDR1 and CDR2: GTSNPN and SVGIG (reference sequence). V lost 0 bases, J lost 6 bases, and 15 bases lay in between. CDR3 in DNA: TGTGCCTGGAGTGTCGGTTTTCCGGACACCGAGCAGTACTTC. This encodes CAWSVGFPDTEQYF.

The chain links TRBV5-8 to TRBJ1-5, with D perhaps TRBD1 (5 bases). V was clipped by 3 bases and J by 7 bases, with 11 bases between them. The CDR3 is 13 amino acids. CDR1 and CDR2 from the germline V gene are SGHTS and YDEGEE. The CDR3 DNA reads TGTGCCAGCAGCTCCGCCGAGGGGCAGCCCCAGCATTTT. The encoded protein is CASSSAEGQPQHF.

CDR3 DNA: TGTGCCAGCACCCTGGGTGAATCCCTAAGGGGGTACTTC. Amino acids: CASTLGESLRGYF. J is TRBJ2-7 and V is TRBV6-1; D is possibly TRBD1 (5 bases). Germline V lookup: CDR1 MNHNS, CDR2 SASEGT. V lost 7 bases and J 12 bases, leaving 22 bases between the germline ends. This CDR3 has 13 amino acids.

By proportion, this clone is medium-sized. The J gene is TRBJ2-3, the V gene TRBV5-1; maybe TRBD1 (6 bases). There are 16 residues in the CDR3. Trimming took off 0 bases at V and 5 bases at J, with 16 bases between the two ends. Germline lookup yields CDR1 SGHRS and CDR2 YFSETQ. CDR3 DNA: TGCGCCAGCAGCTTGGGGGAAGGGCAGGGGAAAGATACGCAGTATTTT. Its protein product is CASSLGEGQGKDTQYF.

The chain is built from TRBV6-6 and TRBJ2-7, with D possibly being TRBD1 (5 bases). Germline V lookup: CDR1 MNHNY, CDR2 SVGAGI (reference sequence). This CDR3 is 14 amino acids long. Trimming cost V 4 bases and J 1 base, with 11 bases left between them. The CDR3 DNA is TGTGCCAGCAGTTCTCCGACAGCTTCCTACGAGCAGTACTTC. Translating it yields CASSSPTASYEQYF.

The rearrangement joins TRBV6-5 to TRBJ1-1; 7 bases are shared with TRBD1. J gave up 3 bases and V 5 bases, and 3 bases lay outside the gene matches. The CDR3 totals 13 residues. The germline CDR1 and CDR2 sequences are MNHEY and SVGAGI. The CDR3 spells CASSATGYTEAFF. The CDR3 DNA sequence: TGTGCCAGCAGTGCGACAGGGTACACTGAAGCTTTCTTT.

The chain joins TRBV18 to TRBJ2-5; 9 bases are a match to TRBD2. Germline CDR1 KGHSH, CDR2 LQKENI. The CDR3 contains 18 residues. V dropped 0 bases and J dropped 5; count of bases not matched to a gene: 13. CDR3 DNA sequence: TGTGCCAGCTCACCACCCCGAGGAGGTGCGGGGGGGTATGAGACCCAGTACTTC. The encoded protein is CASSPPRGGAGGYETQYF.

V is TRBV5-4 and J is TRBJ2-1; D possibly corresponds to TRBD1 (6 bases). Trimming took 2 bases from V and 6 from J, leaving 15 bases between them. Germline CDR1 reads SGHNT; CDR2 reads YYREEE (reference sequence). The CDR3 has 15 residues. CDR3 loop: CASSLEPTGVNEQFF. CDR3 coding DNA: TGTGCCAGCAGCTTAGAACCGACAGGAGTCAATGAGCAGTTCTTC.

The genes are TRBV19 and TRBJ1-5, with a weak D call TRBD1 (6 bases). Germline V gene data show CDR1 as LNHDA and CDR2 as SQIVND (reference sequence). V lost 11 bases, J lost 3 bases, and 17 bases lay in between. CDR3 length: 14 residues. CDR3 loop: CAVAGGHLNQPQHF. In DNA, the CDR3 is TGTGCCGTAGCCGGGGGACACCTCAATCAGCCCCAGCATTTT.

This rearrangement joins TRBV5-1 to TRBJ2-2; 12 bases align to TRBD1. This CDR3 comprises 18 residues. Germline CDR1 is SGHRS and CDR2 is YFSETQ. V trimming: 4 bases; J trimming: 5 bases; junction bases outside the gene matches: 12. In DNA, the CDR3 is TGCGCCAGCAGCCAGCTCCCCATGGGACAGGGGGCGACCGGGGAGCTGTTTTTT. Its translation is CASSQLPMGQGATGELFF.